This T cell receptor beta chain was retrieved from a study of cytomegalovirus exposure and HLA in healthy donors. Broader study findings: Analysis was carried out at a later point, and it linked a missense DCLRE1C variant to TCR beta V- and J-gene trimming. A later analysis found that most CMV-associated TCR beta chains appeared HLA-restricted.

Use of 60 Vbeta and 13 Jbeta primers characterized the PCR. Sequencing used immunoSEQ multiplex PCR; TCRdb keeps in-frame clones, though not all of them. The table shows about 140,000 clones, with around 82% occurring only once. Germline V gene data show CDR1 as LNHDA and CDR2 as SQIVND (reference sequence). Trimming at V came to 3 bases and at J to 5 bases, leaving 2 bases not matched to a gene. This CDR3 comprises 15 residues. Notes on this clone: As yet, its antigen is unknown.

J is TRBJ2-2 and V is TRBV19; 11 bases map to TRBD2. This TCR was sampled from a woman aged 18-29 years in good health and CMV-seropositive. The sequencing input was PBMCs. In nucleotides, the CDR3 is TGTGCCAGTAGTATTATAGCGGGGGGGACCGGGGAGCTGTTTTTT. Translation: CASSIIAGGTGELFF.